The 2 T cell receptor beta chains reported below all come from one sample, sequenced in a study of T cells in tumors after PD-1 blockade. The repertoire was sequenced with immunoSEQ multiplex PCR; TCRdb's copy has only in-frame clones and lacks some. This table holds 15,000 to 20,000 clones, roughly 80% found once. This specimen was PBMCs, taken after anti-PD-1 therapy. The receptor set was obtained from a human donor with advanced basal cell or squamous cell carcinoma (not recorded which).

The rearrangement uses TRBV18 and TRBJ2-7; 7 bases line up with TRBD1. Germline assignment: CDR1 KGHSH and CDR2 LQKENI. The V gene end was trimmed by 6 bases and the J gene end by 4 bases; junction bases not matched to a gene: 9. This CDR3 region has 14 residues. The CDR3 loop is CASSQETGPYEQYF. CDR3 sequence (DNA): TGTGCCAGCTCCCAGGAGACAGGGCCGTACGAGCAGTACTTC.

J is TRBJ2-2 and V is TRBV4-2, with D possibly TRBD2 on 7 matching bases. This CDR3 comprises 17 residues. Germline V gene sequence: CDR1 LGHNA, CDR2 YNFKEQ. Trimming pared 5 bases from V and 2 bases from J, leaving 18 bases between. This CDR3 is CASSDPGGGGNTGELFF. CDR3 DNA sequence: TGTGCCAGCAGCGATCCAGGTGGGGGGGGCAACACCGGGGAGCTGTTTTTT.